The T cell receptor beta chain under discussion was sequenced for a study of shared clonotypes between healthy human individuals. Study information: Each donor's CD4 naive and CD4 memory cells filled three plates apiece, CD8 naive two, and CD8 memory one. Study-level results: Lower generation probabilities were found for non-shared clonotypes than for those shared by all four donors.

Data came from immunoSEQ multiplex PCR; TCRdb stores just in-frame clones and leaves some out. The sample includes about 2 million clones, about 95% seen only once; the top ten take roughly 1.1%. As to this clone: The antigen is undetermined. Additional DNA sequences in this sample encode the identical CDR3.

CDR1 MGHRA and CDR2 YSYEKL come from the germline V gene. V lost 2 bases, J lost 7 bases, and 12 bases lay in between. The CDR3 covers 14 residues. Cells designated naive CD8 were CD45RO-negative and were positively selected for CCR7, with terminally differentiated effector memory CD45RA+ cells excluded. The rearrangement uses TRBV4-1 and TRBJ1-5, with D uncertain. This clonotype originated in a man in his late teens or twenties in good health. Sequencing was carried out using naive CD8+ T cells sorted from blood. CDR3: CASSQTGVGQPQHF. The DNA of the CDR3 is TGCGCCAGCAGCCAAACCGGGGTGGGCCAGCCCCAGCATTTT.